This T cell receptor beta chain was recorded in a study of glioma-infiltrating T cells after dendritic cell vaccination. Study at large: Glioblastoma patients came from Phase I and II dendritic cell vaccination trials. General observations from the study: TCR clonality showed no direct relationship with survival. Only a small number of patients had complete blood and tumor samples.

Time point denoted: after dendritic cell vaccination, including at tumor progression/relapse. The CDR3 contains 15 residues. Trimming at V came to 4 bases and at J to 6 bases, leaving 7 bases not matched to a gene. Per germline, CDR1 SGHDN and CDR2 FVKESK. Comments on this clone: Antigen: not known.

The primer mix had 60 V beta and 13 J beta primers. Generated by immunoSEQ multiplex PCR, the TCRdb table keeps only in-frame clones and is missing some. The sample includes roughly 88,000 clones, roughly four fifths of them seen just once. The TCR comes from a human donor with glioblastoma. The V call is TRBV14, the J call TRBJ2-1, with 9 bases fitting TRBD2. The sample in question was blood, obtained after dendritic cell vaccination. The CDR3 loop reads CASSLGGRALNEQFF. The CDR3 region has the DNA TGTGCCAGCAGCCTCGGCGGGAGGGCCCTCAATGAGCAGTTCTTC.